This T cell receptor beta chain is from a study of blood T cell repertoires in COVID-19. Trimming took 6 bases from V and 4 from J, leaving 8 bases between them. Germline lookup yields CDR1 MNHEY and CDR2 SVGAGI. CDR3 length: 12 residues. TCRdb's table, derived via immunoSEQ multiplex PCR, lists solely in-frame clones and lacks some. The repertoire includes 300,000 to 350,000 clones, around 87% of them detected once, and 2% to 3% sits in the top ten. This clonotype originated in a man between 18 and 29 years old with active or convalescent COVID-19. The J gene is TRBJ2-3, the V gene TRBV6-5; tentative D call: TRBD1 (6 bases). The material sequenced was peripheral blood. CDR3 sequence (DNA): TGTGCCAGCAGGTGGGGGCCAGATACGCAGTATTTT. Its protein is CASRWGPDTQYF.